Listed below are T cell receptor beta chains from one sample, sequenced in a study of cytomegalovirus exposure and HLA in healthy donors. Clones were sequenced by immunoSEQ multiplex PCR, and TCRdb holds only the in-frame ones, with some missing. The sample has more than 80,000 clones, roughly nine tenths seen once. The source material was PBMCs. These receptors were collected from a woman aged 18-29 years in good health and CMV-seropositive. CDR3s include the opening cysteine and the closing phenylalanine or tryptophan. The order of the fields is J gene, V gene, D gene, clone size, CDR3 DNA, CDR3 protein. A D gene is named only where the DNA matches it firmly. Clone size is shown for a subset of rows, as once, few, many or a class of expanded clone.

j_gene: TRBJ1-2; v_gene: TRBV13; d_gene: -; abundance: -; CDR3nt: TGTGCCAGCAGCTTAGGGGACAGCTATGGCTACACCTTC; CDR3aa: CASSLGDSYGYTF
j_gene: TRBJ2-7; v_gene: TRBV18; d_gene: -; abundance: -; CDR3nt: TGTGCCAGCTCACCATCCAGGGTGGGGTACGAGCAGTACTTC; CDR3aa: CASSPSRVGYEQYF
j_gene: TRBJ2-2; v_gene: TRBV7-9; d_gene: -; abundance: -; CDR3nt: TGTGCCAGCAGCTTAGAAGGGGCCGGGGAGCTGTTTTTT; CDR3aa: CASSLEGAGELFF
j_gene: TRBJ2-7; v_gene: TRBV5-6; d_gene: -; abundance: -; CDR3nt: TGTGCCAGCAGCTACGGGGGACGACCATACGAGCAGTACTTC; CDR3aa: CASSYGGRPYEQYF
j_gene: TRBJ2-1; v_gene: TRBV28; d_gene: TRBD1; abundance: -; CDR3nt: TGTGCCAGCAGAAGGGGGCATGAGCAGTTCTTC; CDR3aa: CASRRGHEQFF
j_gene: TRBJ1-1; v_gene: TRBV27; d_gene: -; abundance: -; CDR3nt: TGTGCCAGCAGTCTCCGGGTCTTCGACCCTGAAGCTTTCTTT; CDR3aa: CASSLRVFDPEAFF
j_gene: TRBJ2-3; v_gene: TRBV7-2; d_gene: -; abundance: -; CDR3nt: TGTGCCAGCAGCTTAGGACTAGGGATGAGGGATACGCAGTATTTT; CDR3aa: CASSLGLGMRDTQYF
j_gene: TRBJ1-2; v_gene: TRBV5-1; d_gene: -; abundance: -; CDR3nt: TGCGCCAGCAGCTTGGCGTCGCGACATGGTGACGGCTACACCTTC; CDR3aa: CASSLASRHGDGYTF
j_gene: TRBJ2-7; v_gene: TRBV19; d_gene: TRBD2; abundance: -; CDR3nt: TGTGCCAGTAGTATAGGCGGGGGGGAGCAGTACTTC; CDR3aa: CASSIGGGEQYF
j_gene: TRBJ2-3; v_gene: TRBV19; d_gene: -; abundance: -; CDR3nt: TGTGCCAGCACCGATACGCAGGGGTCTCCTACAGATACGCAGTATTTT; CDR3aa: CASTDTQGSPTDTQYF
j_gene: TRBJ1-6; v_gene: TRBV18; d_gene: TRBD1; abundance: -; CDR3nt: TGTGCCAGCTCACCGGGGACAGGGAATTCACCCCTCCACTTT; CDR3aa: CASSPGTGNSPLHF
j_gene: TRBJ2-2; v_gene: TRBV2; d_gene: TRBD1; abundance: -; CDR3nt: TGTGCCACACGGGACAGGGAGAACACCGGGGAGCTGTTTTTT; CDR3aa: CATRDRENTGELFF
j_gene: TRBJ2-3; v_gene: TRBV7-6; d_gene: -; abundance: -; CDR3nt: TGTGCCAGCAGCTCAGGGGAGGATACGCAGTATTTT; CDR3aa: CASSSGEDTQYF
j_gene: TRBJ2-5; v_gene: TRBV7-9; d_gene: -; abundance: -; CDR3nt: TGTGCCAGCAGCTTAAGGGTCTGGCAGGGCCAAGAGACCCAGTACTTC; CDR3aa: CASSLRVWQGQETQYF
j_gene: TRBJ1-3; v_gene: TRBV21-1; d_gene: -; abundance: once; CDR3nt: TGTGCCAGCAGCCACCAGACTCGGACAACTTTAATATCTGGAAACACCATATATTTT; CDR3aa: CASSHQTRTTLISGNTIYF
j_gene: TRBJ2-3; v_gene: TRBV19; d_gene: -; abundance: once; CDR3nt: TGTGCCAGTAGTACCCGCTTGTGGAGTAAACTCACAGATACGCAGTATTTT; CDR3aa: CASSTRLWSKLTDTQYF
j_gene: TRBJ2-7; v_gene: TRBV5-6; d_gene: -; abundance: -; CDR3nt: TGTGCCAGCAGCTTGGAAGGGACAACCTACGAGCAGTACTTC; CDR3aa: CASSLEGTTYEQYF
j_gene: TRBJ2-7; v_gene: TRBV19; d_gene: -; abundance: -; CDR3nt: TGTGCCAGTCGGGGCGGGGCGTCCTACGAGCAGTACTTC; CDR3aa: CASRGGASYEQYF
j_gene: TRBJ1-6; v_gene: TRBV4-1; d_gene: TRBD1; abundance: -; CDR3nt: TGCGCCAGCAGCCAAGGGACAGGTGTATACTCACCCCTCCACTTT; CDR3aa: CASSQGTGVYSPLHF
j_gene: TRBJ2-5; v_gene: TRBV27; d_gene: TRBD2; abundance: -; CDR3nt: TGTGCCAGCAGTTCAATTAGCGGGGGGCCCCAGGAGACCCAGTACTTC; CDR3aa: CASSSISGGPQETQYF
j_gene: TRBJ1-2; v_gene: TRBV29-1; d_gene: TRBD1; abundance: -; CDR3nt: TGCAGCGTTGAAACAGGGGAATATGGCTACACCTTC; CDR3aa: CSVETGEYGYTF
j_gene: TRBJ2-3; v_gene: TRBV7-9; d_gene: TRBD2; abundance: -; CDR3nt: TGTGCCAGCAGCTTACTAGCGGGGCGGGGAGATACGCAGTATTTT; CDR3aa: CASSLLAGRGDTQYF
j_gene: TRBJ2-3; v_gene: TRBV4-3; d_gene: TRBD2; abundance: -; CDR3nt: TGCGCCAGCAGCCAAGACCCTAGCGGGGGCATCACAGATACGCAGTATTTT; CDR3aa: CASSQDPSGGITDTQYF
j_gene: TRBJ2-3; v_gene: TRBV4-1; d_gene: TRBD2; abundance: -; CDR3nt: TGCGCCAGCAGCCAAGAGGGACTAGCGGGGAGGGATACGCAGTATTTT; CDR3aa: CASSQEGLAGRDTQYF
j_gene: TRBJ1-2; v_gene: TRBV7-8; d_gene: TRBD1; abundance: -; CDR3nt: TGTGCCAGCAGCCCTAGACAGGGGTTCTATGGCTACACCTTC; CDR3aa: CASSPRQGFYGYTF
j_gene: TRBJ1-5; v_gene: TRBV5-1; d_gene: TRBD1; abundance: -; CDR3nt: TGCGCCAGCAGCTCGTGGACAGGAGACAATCAGCCCCAGCATTTT; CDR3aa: CASSSWTGDNQPQHF
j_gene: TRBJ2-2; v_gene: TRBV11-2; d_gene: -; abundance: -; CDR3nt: TGTGCCAGCAGCTTAAGGACAGTAACCACCGGGGAGCTGTTTTTT; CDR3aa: CASSLRTVTTGELFF
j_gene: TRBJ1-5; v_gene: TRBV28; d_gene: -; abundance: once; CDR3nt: TGTGCCAGCAGTTTAGGAGGGGCCAGCGAGCAGCCCCAGCATTTT; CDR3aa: CASSLGGASEQPQHF
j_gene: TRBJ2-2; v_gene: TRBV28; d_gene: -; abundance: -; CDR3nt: TGTGCCAGCAGTTTCGCAGGGTACACCGGGGAGCTGTTTTTT; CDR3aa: CASSFAGYTGELFF
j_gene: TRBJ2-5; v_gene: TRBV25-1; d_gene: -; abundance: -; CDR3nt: TGTGCCAGCAGTGAAGGCGAGACCCAGTACTTC; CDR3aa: CASSEGETQYF
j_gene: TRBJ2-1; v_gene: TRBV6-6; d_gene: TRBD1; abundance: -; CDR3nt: TGTGCCAGCAGTGCGGACAGGGGCCAGTACAATGAGCAGTTCTTC; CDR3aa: CASSADRGQYNEQFF
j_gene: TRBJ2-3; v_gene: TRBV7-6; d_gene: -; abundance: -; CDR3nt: TGTGCCAGCAGCGAGGAGGCGACATTAAGCACAGATACGCAGTATTTT; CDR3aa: CASSEEATLSTDTQYF
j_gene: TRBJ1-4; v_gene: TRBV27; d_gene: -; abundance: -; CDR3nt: TGTGCCAGCAGCCCCTCCCGGCCAGGGGATAATGAAAAACTGTTTTTT; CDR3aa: CASSPSRPGDNEKLFF
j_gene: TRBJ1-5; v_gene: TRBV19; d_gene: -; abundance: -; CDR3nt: TGTGCCAGTAGTATAGGAGGTGGGACAAGCAATCAGCCCCAGCATTTT; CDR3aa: CASSIGGGTSNQPQHF
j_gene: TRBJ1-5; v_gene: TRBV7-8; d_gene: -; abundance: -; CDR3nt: TGTGCCAGCAGCTTAGGTCCCGATCAGCCCCAGCATTTT; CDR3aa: CASSLGPDQPQHF
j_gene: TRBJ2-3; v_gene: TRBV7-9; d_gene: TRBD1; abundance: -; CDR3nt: TGTGCCAGCAGCACCGGGACAGGGGCCACAGATACGCAGTATTTT; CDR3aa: CASSTGTGATDTQYF
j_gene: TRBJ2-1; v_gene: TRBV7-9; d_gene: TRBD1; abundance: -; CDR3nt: TGTGCCAGCAGCCACCACAGGGGGCCGTACAATGAGCAGTTCTTC; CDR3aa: CASSHHRGPYNEQFF
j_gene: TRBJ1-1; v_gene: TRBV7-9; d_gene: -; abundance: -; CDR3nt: TGTGCCAGCAGCCATCAGGGTGTGAACACTGAAGCTTTCTTT; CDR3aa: CASSHQGVNTEAFF
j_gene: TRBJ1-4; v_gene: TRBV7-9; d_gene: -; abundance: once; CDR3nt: TGTGCCAGCAGCTTAGGCCTGGAGAGTGAAAAACTGTTTTTT; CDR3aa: CASSLGLESEKLFF
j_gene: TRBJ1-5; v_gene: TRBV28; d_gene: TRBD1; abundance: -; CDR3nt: TGTGCCAGCAGAACCGGGACAGGCGTATGGCCCCAGCATTTT; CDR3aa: CASRTGTGVWPQHF
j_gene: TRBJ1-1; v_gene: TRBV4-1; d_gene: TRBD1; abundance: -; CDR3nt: TGCGCCAGCAGCCAAGGGCCCTGGACAGGAATGAACACTGAAGCTTTCTTT; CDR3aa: CASSQGPWTGMNTEAFF
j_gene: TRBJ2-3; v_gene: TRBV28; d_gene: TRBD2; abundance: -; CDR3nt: TGTGCCAGCAGTCCACGGCAAGGGGCGGGGGGGCCAGATACGCAGTATTTT; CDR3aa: CASSPRQGAGGPDTQYF